These T cell receptor beta chains were read from a single sample in a study of T cell changes during pregnancy in multiple sclerosis. Using immunoSEQ multiplex PCR, the repertoire was profiled, and TCRdb retains in-frame clones only, with some absent. The top ten hold less than 4.5% of the sample, which has approximately 60,000 clones, 94% seen once. Sequenced here: CD8+ T cells from peripheral blood mononuclear cells, sampled in the third trimester of pregnancy. The receptor source for this set is a female donor with multiple sclerosis, enrolled in a pregnancy study. Both conserved end residues are part of each CDR3. The D gene is left open where the match is weak. Size tells how often a clone was seen (once, few, many) or the class of an expanded clone, and some rows leave it out.

v_call: TRBV5-1
d_call: TRBD2
j_call: TRBJ2-7
clone_size: -
cdr3_aa: CASSGRLADSYEQYF
cdr3_nt: TGCGCCAGCAGCGGAAGACTAGCGGACTCCTACGAGCAGTACTTC

v_call: TRBV7-9
d_call: -
j_call: TRBJ2-1
clone_size: -
cdr3_aa: CASSPSAGASYNEQFF
cdr3_nt: TGTGCCAGCAGCCCAAGCGCGGGGGCTAGCTACAATGAGCAGTTCTTC

v_call: TRBV9
d_call: -
j_call: TRBJ2-2
clone_size: -
cdr3_aa: CASSGGTGSQFAGELFF
cdr3_nt: TGTGCCAGCAGCGGTGGTACAGGGTCTCAGTTCGCCGGGGAGCTGTTTTTT

v_call: TRBV9
d_call: TRBD2
j_call: TRBJ2-7
clone_size: -
cdr3_aa: CASSVGGLANNEQYF
cdr3_nt: TGTGCCAGCAGCGTAGGTGGACTAGCGAACAACGAGCAGTACTTC

v_call: TRBV19
d_call: TRBD1
j_call: TRBJ1-5
clone_size: -
cdr3_aa: CASSLSPGQGALEFGNQPQHF
cdr3_nt: TGTGCCAGTAGTCTCTCTCCGGGACAGGGGGCTTTGGAGTTCGGCAATCAGCCCCAGCATTTT

v_call: TRBV15
d_call: -
j_call: TRBJ2-7
clone_size: -
cdr3_aa: CATSRSNGRHSSYEQYF
cdr3_nt: TGTGCCACCAGCAGATCTAATGGGCGCCACAGCTCCTACGAGCAGTACTTC

v_call: TRBV19
d_call: TRBD2
j_call: TRBJ2-3
clone_size: -
cdr3_aa: CASSATSGRQYF
cdr3_nt: TGTGCCAGTAGTGCGACTAGCGGAAGGCAGTATTTT

v_call: TRBV30
d_call: TRBD2
j_call: TRBJ2-7
clone_size: -
cdr3_aa: CAWRRLAVSYEQYF
cdr3_nt: TGTGCCTGGAGACGACTAGCGGTTTCCTACGAGCAGTACTTC

v_call: TRBV5-4
d_call: -
j_call: TRBJ2-4
clone_size: -
cdr3_aa: CASSRDTENIQYF
cdr3_nt: TGTGCCAGCAGCCGTGACACCGAAAACATTCAGTACTTC

v_call: TRBV30
d_call: -
j_call: TRBJ1-2
clone_size: -
cdr3_aa: CAWSVRWVRDDYGYTF
cdr3_nt: TGTGCCTGGAGTGTACGCTGGGTACGGGATGACTATGGCTACACCTTC

v_call: TRBV28
d_call: -
j_call: TRBJ2-7
clone_size: -
cdr3_aa: CASSSGQFFSYEQYF
cdr3_nt: TGTGCCAGCAGTTCAGGACAGTTCTTCTCCTACGAGCAGTACTTC

v_call: TRBV28
d_call: TRBD1
j_call: TRBJ1-5
clone_size: -
cdr3_aa: CASSPGGSNQPQHF
cdr3_nt: TGTGCCAGCAGTCCAGGGGGAAGCAATCAGCCCCAGCATTTT

v_call: TRBV6-6
d_call: -
j_call: TRBJ2-2
clone_size: -
cdr3_aa: CASSPGLGGELFF
cdr3_nt: TGTGCCAGCAGCCCAGGCTTGGGCGGGGAGCTGTTTTTT

v_call: TRBV14
d_call: -
j_call: TRBJ1-2
clone_size: -
cdr3_aa: CASSQTGRYGYTF
cdr3_nt: TGTGCCAGCAGCCAAACAGGGCGGTATGGCTACACCTTC

v_call: TRBV7-9
d_call: -
j_call: TRBJ2-7
clone_size: -
cdr3_aa: CASSYEGYEQYF
cdr3_nt: TGTGCCAGCAGCTATGAGGGCTACGAGCAGTACTTC

v_call: TRBV2
d_call: -
j_call: TRBJ2-3
clone_size: -
cdr3_aa: CASSMIGTSTDTQYF
cdr3_nt: TGTGCCAGCAGTATGATCGGGACAAGCACAGATACGCAGTATTTT

v_call: TRBV9
d_call: TRBD1
j_call: TRBJ2-7
clone_size: -
cdr3_aa: CASSGDRGIYEQYF
cdr3_nt: TGTGCCAGCAGCGGGGACAGGGGTATTTACGAGCAGTACTTC

v_call: TRBV14
d_call: TRBD2
j_call: TRBJ2-1
clone_size: -
cdr3_aa: CASSQWTSGRAVYEQFF
cdr3_nt: TGTGCCAGCAGCCAATGGACTAGCGGGAGGGCGGTGTATGAGCAGTTCTTC

v_call: TRBV7-9
d_call: TRBD2
j_call: TRBJ2-7
clone_size: -
cdr3_aa: CASSELAGGPDEQYF
cdr3_nt: TGTGCCAGCAGCGAACTAGCGGGAGGGCCTGACGAGCAGTACTTC

v_call: TRBV7-7
d_call: TRBD2
j_call: TRBJ2-7
clone_size: -
cdr3_aa: CASSGGLAGDEQYF
cdr3_nt: TGTGCTAGCAGCGGGGGACTAGCGGGAGACGAGCAGTACTTC

v_call: TRBV4-3
d_call: TRBD2
j_call: TRBJ2-3
clone_size: few
cdr3_aa: CASSLTLRETGTDTQYF
cdr3_nt: TGCGCCAGCAGCCTAACCCTGCGGGAGACAGGCACAGATACGCAGTATTTT